This is a list of T cell receptor beta chains from one sample in a study of T cells after yellow fever vaccination. MiXCR, run by TCRdb on the 5' RACE reads, gives a single entry per CDR3 protein. This table holds hundreds of thousands of distinct CDR3 sequences, about 13% found once. Material: PBMCs, obtained on the day of the yellow fever booster vaccination. These receptor sequences come from a man younger than 45 who received the YFV17D yellow fever vaccine. Each CDR3 is given with its conserved first and last residue. The D gene is left open where the match is weak. Rows give clone size only sometimes, using once, few, many, or a class for an expanded clone.

v_call	clone_size	d_call	j_call	cdr3_nt	cdr3_aa
TRBV5-1	NA	TRBD2	TRBJ2-3	TGCGCCAGCAGCGAGACTAGCGGGAACACAGATACGCAGTATTTT	CASSETSGNTDTQYF
TRBV29-1	few	TRBD2	TRBJ2-7	TGCAGCGTTGGGGAAGCGGGAGCTTACGAGCAGTACTTC	CSVGEAGAYEQYF
TRBV30	NA	NA	TRBJ1-6	TGTGCCTGGAGGATTCAGTATAATTCACCCCTCCACTTT	CAWRIQYNSPLHF
TRBV10-3	NA	NA	TRBJ2-1	TGTGCCACCGCCCGGGTAGGGAACACCTACAATGAGCAGTTCTTC	CATARVGNTYNEQFF
TRBV5-1	many	TRBD2	TRBJ2-2	TGCGCCAGCAGAAAGAAGCGGGAGCGGGACGGGGAGCTGTTTTTT	CASRKKRERDGELFF
TRBV6-2/TRBV6-3	NA	NA	TRBJ2-1	TGTGCCAGCAGTTACACCTACGCAGTGGGGCAGTTCTTC	CASSYTYAVGQFF
TRBV28	few	NA	TRBJ2-3	TGTGCCAGCAGTTCCCCCCCGACGCCAGATACGCAGTATTTT	CASSSPPTPDTQYF
TRBV27	few	TRBD2	TRBJ2-1	TGTGCCAGCAGCCCAAGGACTAGCGGGAGAGGGGCCTACAATGAGCAGTTCTTC	CASSPRTSGRGAYNEQFF
TRBV7-2	NA	TRBD2	TRBJ2-7	TGTGCCAGCAGCCCTAGCGGGGCGGGTGAGCAGTACTTC	CASSPSGAGEQYF
TRBV14	NA	TRBD1	TRBJ1-2	TGTGCCAGCAGCCAATGGACAGGGGGCTATGGCTACACCTTC	CASSQWTGGYGYTF
TRBV6-2/TRBV6-3	few	TRBD2	TRBJ2-1	TGTGCCAGCAGTTATCTAGCGGGAGGGCTGTATGAGCAGTTCTTC	CASSYLAGGLYEQFF
TRBV20-1	few	NA	TRBJ2-7	TGCAGTGCTACCAATAGCAGGTACACGTACGAGCAGTACTTC	CSATNSRYTYEQYF
TRBV7-2	many	NA	TRBJ2-3	TGTGCCAGCAGCTTAAGGGCAGGGGTGGCAGATACGCAGTATTTT	CASSLRAGVADTQYF
TRBV5-1	few	NA	TRBJ2-1	TGCGCCAGCAGCGGGGGGCGGTCTAGCGGACACAATGAGCAGTTCTTC	CASSGGRSSGHNEQFF
TRBV9	few	NA	TRBJ2-3	TGTGCCAGCAGCGTCGGTGCGGTACGGGCAGATACGCAGTATTTT	CASSVGAVRADTQYF
TRBV4-3	NA	NA	TRBJ2-2	TGCGCCAGCAGCTTGATTCAGGGAACAGCCGGGGAGCTGTTTTTT	CASSLIQGTAGELFF
TRBV12-3/TRBV12-4	NA	TRBD1	TRBJ2-2	TGTGCCAGCACCATCAGGGGGAGATTTATCGGGGAGCTGTTTTTT	CASTIRGRFIGELFF
TRBV21-1	NA	NA	TRBJ2-7	TGTGCCAGCAGCAAACTAGCGGGAGTTCGCGAGCAGTACTTC	CASSKLAGVREQYF
TRBV6-2/TRBV6-3	few	NA	TRBJ2-2	TGTGCCAGCAGTTACTCGAGGTTCGGGGAGCTGTTTTTT	CASSYSRFGELFF
TRBV12-3/TRBV12-4	few	NA	TRBJ2-2	TGTGCCAGCAGGGACAGAGACACCGGGGAGCTGTTTTTT	CASRDRDTGELFF
TRBV5-6	few	NA	TRBJ2-5	TGTGCCAGCAGCTTGGACCGGCCCCTACAAGAGACCCAGTACTTC	CASSLDRPLQETQYF
TRBV7-2	NA	NA	TRBJ2-1	TGTGCCAGCAGCTTAGGCGGGACTCTAAATGAGCAGTTCTTC	CASSLGGTLNEQFF
TRBV7-2	few	NA	TRBJ1-1	TGTGCCAGCAGCTTAGGTCAGGCCCCCTCCACTGAAGCTTTCTTT	CASSLGQAPSTEAFF
TRBV7-2	NA	TRBD1	TRBJ2-5	TGTGCCAGCAGCCTGACAGGGAATGGCGAGACCCAGTACTTC	CASSLTGNGETQYF
TRBV7-3	few	NA	TRBJ2-1	TGTGCCAGCAGCTTGATCGCAAGGGATGAGCAGTTCTTC	CASSLIARDEQFF
TRBV28	NA	NA	TRBJ2-5	TGTGCCAGCAGTTTGGGGCTTCGAGAACAAGAGACCCAGTACTTC	CASSLGLREQETQYF
TRBV5-5	few	TRBD1	TRBJ1-4	TGTGCCAGCAGCTCCCGGGACAGTAATGAAAAACTGTTTTTT	CASSSRDSNEKLFF
TRBV7-2	few	NA	TRBJ1-2	TGTGCCAGCAGTTCAGGACAATCAGGCTACACCTTC	CASSSGQSGYTF
TRBV4-3	NA	TRBD2	TRBJ2-2	TGCGCCAGCAGCCAAGAATGGGTTGGACTAGCGGGCGGCGGGGAGCTGTTTTTT	CASSQEWVGLAGGGELFF
TRBV9	many	TRBD2	TRBJ2-2	TGTGCCAGCAGCCGGAACCTAGCGGAGAACACCGGGGAGCTGTTTTTT	CASSRNLAENTGELFF
TRBV5-4	NA	NA	TRBJ1-2	TGTGCCAGCAGCTTTCAAGGGATGGACTATGGCTACACCTTC	CASSFQGMDYGYTF
TRBV7-9	NA	TRBD2	TRBJ2-1	TGTGCCAGCAGCCCTCGACTAGCGGAAGGGGGTTTTGAGCAGTTCTTC	CASSPRLAEGGFEQFF
TRBV10-3	many	NA	TRBJ2-1	TGTGCCATCAGTGTGGACGGGAATGAGCAGTTCTTC	CAISVDGNEQFF
TRBV12-3/TRBV12-4	few	NA	TRBJ2-2	TGTGCCAGCAGTTTGCGGGGACTTACTGGGGAGCTGTTTTTT	CASSLRGLTGELFF
TRBV6-5	NA	TRBD1	TRBJ2-7	TGTGCCAGCAGTTACTCGATTTCAGGGGGTCTCTACGAGCAGTACTTC	CASSYSISGGLYEQYF
TRBV12-3/TRBV12-4	few	TRBD2	TRBJ2-1	TGTGCCAGCAGCCCAAACGGGGGGGCCGGTGAGCAGTTCTTC	CASSPNGGAGEQFF
TRBV20-1	NA	TRBD2	TRBJ2-3	TGCAGTGCCCCAAAGCGGGAGTCAGATACGCAGTATTTT	CSAPKRESDTQYF